These T cell receptor beta chains were read from a single sample in a study of radiation and T cells in renal cell carcinoma. Profiled with immunoSEQ multiplex PCR; TCRdb holds only in-frame clones, not every one. The sample yields about 170,000 clones, about 87% seen once. Here the sequenced sample was blood, taken from a patient whose treatment included radiotherapy and nephrectomy. These receptors all stem from a woman aged 45 to 65 with renal cell carcinoma. CDR3s include the opening cysteine and the closing phenylalanine or tryptophan. A D gene is named only where the DNA matches it firmly. Clone size, where shown, is once, few, many, or a class for clones that have expanded.

d_gene	v_gene	j_gene	abundance	CDR3nt	CDR3aa
-	TRBV19	TRBJ1-6	-	TGTGCCAGTTCCGCAGGCGTTAATTCACCCCTCCACTTT	CASSAGVNSPLHF
-	TRBV19	TRBJ1-2	-	TGTGCCAGTAGTAGAACAGGGCTGGATTCCTATGGCTACACCTTC	CASSRTGLDSYGYTF
-	TRBV2	TRBJ1-2	-	TGTGCCAGCAGCGCAGGGGAGCGTGGCTACACCTTC	CASSAGERGYTF
TRBD1	TRBV6-5	TRBJ1-4	-	TGTGCCAGCAGTTACGGGCAGGGGGTTAATGAAAAACTGTTTTTT	CASSYGQGVNEKLFF
-	TRBV7-9	TRBJ1-5	few	TGTGCCAGCAGCTTAGACAATAAGCCCCAGCATTTT	CASSLDNKPQHF
-	TRBV7-8	TRBJ2-4	-	TGTGCCAGCAGTACCGGGGGAGCCAAAAACATTCAGTACTTC	CASSTGGAKNIQYF
TRBD1	TRBV4-2	TRBJ1-2	-	TGTGCCAGCAGCCAGCTGGGACAGGGCTATGGCTACACCTTC	CASSQLGQGYGYTF
TRBD1	TRBV27	TRBJ2-7	-	TGTGCCAGCAGTTCCAGGGGACAGGGCTTACGTCGAGAGCAGTACTTC	CASSSRGQGLRREQYF
-	TRBV4-3	TRBJ2-7	-	TGCGCCAGCAGCCAGGGATTACAGGGCTACGAGCAGTACTTC	CASSQGLQGYEQYF
-	TRBV6-5	TRBJ1-2	-	TGTGCCAGCAGAGAGGACCCGGCGGGCTATGGCTACACCTTC	CASREDPAGYGYTF
-	TRBV5-1	TRBJ1-5	-	TGCGCCAGCAGCTTGGAAAGTGAACAGCCCCAGCATTTT	CASSLESEQPQHF
TRBD2	TRBV4-2	TRBJ2-1	-	TGTGCCAGCAGCCTCCAGACTAGCGGGGGGGTGTACAATGAGCAGTTCTTC	CASSLQTSGGVYNEQFF
-	TRBV4-2	TRBJ2-3	-	TGTGCCAGCAGCCAAGATCTGCAGGGCAAGGATACGCAGTATTTT	CASSQDLQGKDTQYF
TRBD2	TRBV2	TRBJ2-5	-	TGTGCCAGCAGTCCTCTAGCGGGGGACGGGGAGACCCAGTACTTC	CASSPLAGDGETQYF
-	TRBV7-2	TRBJ1-2	-	TGTGCCAGCAGCTTAGATGGGGGAGCTAACTATGGCTACACCTTC	CASSLDGGANYGYTF
-	TRBV29-1	TRBJ2-5	-	TGCAGCGTTGGGGGCAGCGGAGAGACCCAGTACTTC	CSVGGSGETQYF
-	TRBV6-1	TRBJ1-2	-	TGTGCCAGCAGTGAAGCCGTTGGCCGGCCTGGCTACACCTTC	CASSEAVGRPGYTF
-	TRBV21-1	TRBJ1-1	-	TGTGCCAGCAGCAAAGTTGGCAGGGGAGAGTTTTGTTTGCCTGAAGCTTTCTTT	CASSKVGRGEFCLPEAFF
-	TRBV14	TRBJ2-1	-	TGTGCCAGCAGCCAAGGTTCCGGGAGACTCTACAATGAGCAGTTCTTC	CASSQGSGRLYNEQFF
TRBD1	TRBV4-1	TRBJ1-2	-	TGCGCCAGCAGCCAGGCCGGGACAGGGAGGAACTATGGCTACACCTTC	CASSQAGTGRNYGYTF
TRBD1	TRBV11-2	TRBJ1-1	-	TGTGCCAGCACCGGACCCGGGACAGGGGAGGGAACTGAAGCTTTCTTT	CASTGPGTGEGTEAFF
-	TRBV5-1	TRBJ2-5	-	TGCGCCAGCAGCTTGGCGGGACGAGAAGAGACCCAGTACTTC	CASSLAGREETQYF